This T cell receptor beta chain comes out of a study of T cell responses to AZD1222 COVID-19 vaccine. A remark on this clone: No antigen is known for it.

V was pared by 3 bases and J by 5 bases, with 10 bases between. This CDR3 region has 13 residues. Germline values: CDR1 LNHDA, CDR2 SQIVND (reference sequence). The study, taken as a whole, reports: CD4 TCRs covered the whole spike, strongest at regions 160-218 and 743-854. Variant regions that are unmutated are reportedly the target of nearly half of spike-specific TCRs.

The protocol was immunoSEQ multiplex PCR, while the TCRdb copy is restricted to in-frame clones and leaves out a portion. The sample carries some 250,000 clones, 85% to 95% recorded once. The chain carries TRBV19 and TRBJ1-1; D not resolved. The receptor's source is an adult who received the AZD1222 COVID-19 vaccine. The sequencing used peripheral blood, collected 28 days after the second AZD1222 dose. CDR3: CASSIGPGTEAFF. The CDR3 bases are TGTGCCAGTAGTATTGGGCCGGGGACTGAAGCTTTCTTT.